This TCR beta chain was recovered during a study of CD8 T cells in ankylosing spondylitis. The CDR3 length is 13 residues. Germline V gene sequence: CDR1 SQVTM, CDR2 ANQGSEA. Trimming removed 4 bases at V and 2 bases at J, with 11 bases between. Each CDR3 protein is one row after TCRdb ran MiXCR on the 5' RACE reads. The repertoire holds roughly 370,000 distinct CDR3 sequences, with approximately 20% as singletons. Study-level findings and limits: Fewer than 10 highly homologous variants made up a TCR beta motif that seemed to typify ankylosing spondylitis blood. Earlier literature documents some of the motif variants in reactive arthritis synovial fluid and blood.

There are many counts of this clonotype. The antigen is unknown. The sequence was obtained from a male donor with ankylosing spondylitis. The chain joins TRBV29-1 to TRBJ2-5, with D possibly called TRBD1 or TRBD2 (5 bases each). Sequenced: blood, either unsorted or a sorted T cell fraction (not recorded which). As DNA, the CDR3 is TGCAGCGTTGGCCGGGACCAACAAGAGACCCAGTACTTC. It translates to CSVGRDQQETQYF.